This T cell receptor beta chain was documented in a study of beta chain features in type 1 diabetes. In the study overall: Healthy donors and patients had similar age, gender and cell yields. Investigators examined some 110,000,000 sorted cells across all samples.

This clone was observed a few times. Expressed TCRB transcripts were sequenced because the isolated RNA had all been reverse transcribed beforehand. Here immunoSEQ multiplex PCR was the method, and the copy in TCRdb shows in-frame clones only, minus some. The table lists hundreds of thousands of clones, about 10% of them singletons. V lost 6 bases, J lost 5 bases, and 5 bases stayed unmatched. The CDR3 is made up of 14 amino acids. Germline values: CDR1 MNHNS, CDR2 SASEGT. This chain uses TRBV6-1 with TRBJ2-1, with 9 bases matching TRBD2. This TCR was recovered from a woman aged 18-29 years in good health. Material for sequencing was naive CD4+ T cells from blood. CDR3: CASSPSGIHNEQFF. The CDR3 bases are TGTGCCAGCAGCCCTAGCGGGATCCACAATGAGCAGTTCTTC.